A selection of T cell receptor beta chains follows, all from one sample in a study of CD8+ T cells in alopecia areata. The protocol was immunoSEQ multiplex PCR, while the TCRdb copy is restricted to in-frame clones and leaves out a portion. Of 150,000 to 200,000 clones listed, under 80% are singletons. The material sequenced was CD4+ T cells sorted from blood, taken around week 49, from a patient treated with tofacitinib. These receptors all stem from a human donor with alopecia areata. The CDR3 runs from the conserved cysteine through the conserved F or W. D genes are given only for firm matches. Size is stated for part of the rows, as once, few or many counts, or as a class when the clone is expanded.

clone_size j_call v_call d_call cdr3_nt cdr3_aa
- TRBJ2-3 TRBV29-1 TRBD2 TGCAGCGCCCCCCCCAGCGGGGGGCACACAGATACGCAGTATTTT CSAPPSGGHTDTQYF
few TRBJ2-7 TRBV2 TRBD2 TGTGCCAGCAGTTCACAGCGGGGCGAGCAGTACTTC CASSSQRGEQYF
- TRBJ1-3 TRBV30 - TGTGCCTGGATGAGACCCTCTGGAAACACCATATATTTT CAWMRPSGNTIYF
- TRBJ1-1 TRBV6-1 TRBD1 TGTGCCAGCAGTGAAGGCAGGGGGCCAGCTTTCTTT CASSEGRGPAFF
- TRBJ1-2 TRBV4-3 - TGCGCCAGCAGCCAAGAAGGCAGAGCTAACTATGGCTACACCTTC CASSQEGRANYGYTF
- TRBJ2-7 TRBV28 - TGTGCCAGCAAGGGGCCCCTTTACGAGCAGTACTTC CASKGPLYEQYF
- TRBJ1-1 TRBV30 - TGTGCCTGGAGGGACAGACTGAACACTGAAGCTTTCTTT CAWRDRLNTEAFF
few TRBJ1-2 TRBV29-1 TRBD1 TGCAGCGTTTCGACAGGGAGGGATGGCTACACCTTC CSVSTGRDGYTF
- TRBJ1-5 TRBV6-6 - TGTGCCAGCATCCTCGGGCTTAGGAGCAATCAGCCCCAGCATTTT CASILGLRSNQPQHF
- TRBJ1-1 TRBV6-6 - TGTGCCAGCAGTTACGGGGGGGCTGCAGCTTTCTTT CASSYGGAAAFF
once TRBJ1-1 TRBV29-1 - TGCAGCGTACTCGGCCAGGGCATCTCTGAAGCTTTCTTT CSVLGQGISEAFF
- TRBJ1-2 TRBV27 - TGTGCCAGCGGGGGCGACTATGGCTACACCTTC CASGGDYGYTF
- TRBJ1-6 TRBV10-3 - TGTGCCATCAGTGAGTCAACGTCTTCTTCACCCCTCCACTTT CAISESTSSSPLHF
once TRBJ2-3 TRBV29-1 - TGCAGCACTAGGGGAGATACGCAGTATTTT CSTRGDTQYF
- TRBJ2-7 TRBV29-1 - TGCAGCGTTGAAGAGTTTGACGAGCAGTACTTC CSVEEFDEQYF
- TRBJ1-2 TRBV29-1 TRBD1 TGCAGCGTTGGGGGAGACAGGGCATTGCATGGCTACACCTTC CSVGGDRALHGYTF
- TRBJ2-7 TRBV30 - TGTGCCTGGGGCGGTTCACAGTTCTACGAGCAGTACTTC CAWGGSQFYEQYF